One and the same sample provided the 21 T cell receptor beta chains below, sequenced in a study of patients and donors after allogeneic stem cell transplantation. MiXCR, run by TCRdb on the RT-PCR reads, gives a single entry per CDR3 protein. The sample yields about 960,000 distinct CDR3 sequences, more than 15% seen once. The sequencing sample was made of blood, either unsorted or a sorted T cell fraction (not recorded which). Receptors were obtained from a human donor who was either an allogeneic HSCT recipient or a stem cell or donor lymphocyte infusion donor (not recorded which). It is not recorded whose cells these are; they may come from a transplant donor.

The gene calls are TRBV12-3 or TRBV12-4 and TRBJ2-7; 10 nucleotides line up with TRBD1. This CDR3 comprises 15 residues. Germline trimming cut 5 bases from V and 3 bases from J; bases unmatched to any gene: 7. The CDR3 is CASSDYDRGLYEQYF. The CDR3 DNA reads as TGTGCCAGCAGTGACTATGACAGGGGGCTCTACGAGCAGTACTTC.

The rearrangement uses TRBV10-3 and TRBJ2-5; 7 positions match TRBD2. CDR3 size: 12 residues. CDR1 ENHRY and CDR2 SYGVKD come from the germline V gene. V shed 10 bases and J 2 bases; nucleotides not matched to a gene: 4. The CDR3 reads CATAGDQETQYF. The CDR3, as DNA: TGTGCCACCGCGGGGGATCAAGAGACCCAGTACTTC.

The CDR3: CASSLTRVTGELFF. The CDR3 coding sequence is TGTGCCAGCAGTTTGACTCGCGTAACCGGGGAGCTGTTTTTT. The chain employs TRBV6-5 and TRBJ2-2, with D uncertain. This CDR3 region has 14 residues. The V end lost 4 bases, the J end lost 5 bases, and 11 bases lay between the germline ends. In germline, CDR1 is MNHEY, CDR2 SVGAGI.

This clonotype occurred many times. The rearrangement joins TRBV6-1 to TRBJ1-6, with 7 nucleotides matching TRBD1. The CDR3 consists of 16 residues. V lost 3 bases to trimming and J lost 8 bases; unmatched junction nucleotides: 10. Per germline, CDR1 MNHNS and CDR2 SASEGT. The CDR3, as DNA: TGTGCCAGCAGTGAGCAGGGGGGAAGGAATCATTCACCCCTCCACTTT. This encodes CASSEQGGRNHSPLHF.

There are a few counts of this clonotype. J is TRBJ1-1 and V is TRBV12-3 or TRBV12-4; weak D call: TRBD1 (6 bases). V was trimmed by 4 bases and J by 3 bases, leaving 18 bases between them. CDR3 length: 16 amino acids. CDR3 coding DNA: TGTGCCAGCAGTTCAGGGGTGGGACCGGCGTACACTGAAGCTTTCTTT. Its protein product is CASSSGVGPAYTEAFF.

The gene calls are TRBV7-2 and TRBJ1-5; no reliable D call. The CDR3 spans 14 residues. Deletions cut 2 bases from V and 9 bases from J, with 14 bases between. Germline assignment: CDR1 SGHTA and CDR2 FQGNSA. CDR3 in amino acids: CASSLIPVAWPQHF. The CDR3 DNA reads TGTGCCAGCAGCTTAATCCCGGTGGCCTGGCCCCAGCATTTT.

This clonotype was recorded a few times. This chain connects TRBV29-1 to TRBJ1-1; D gene uncertain. This CDR3 has 11 amino acids. Deletions cut 7 bases from V and 4 bases from J, with 10 bases between. In germline, CDR1 is SQVTM, CDR2 ANQGSEA. The CDR3 bases are TGCAGCGCATATCGCGGCACTGAAGCTTTCTTT. It codes for CSAYRGTEAFF. Complete variable domain (other parts from reference TRBV29-1 and TRBJ1-1): SAVISQKPSRDICQRGTSLTIQCQVDSQVTMMFWYRQQPGQSLTLIATANQGSEATYESGFVIDKFPISRPNLTFSTLTVSNMSPEDSSIYLCSAYRGTEAFFGQGTRLTVV.

CDR3 in amino acids: CASSVGLGGTGNEQFF. For the CDR3, the DNA is TGTGCCAGCAGCGTAGGACTAGGAGGGACGGGCAATGAGCAGTTCTTC. The V gene is TRBV9, the J gene TRBJ2-1; possible D gene TRBD2, 6 bases. The germline CDR1 and CDR2 sequences are SGDLS and YYNGEE. Trimming took off 0 bases at V and 6 bases at J, with 16 bases between the two ends. The CDR3 runs to 16 residues.

This clonotype has more than one count but fewer than ten. J is TRBJ2-7 and V is TRBV20-1; TRBD1 aligns across 7 bases. Germline CDR1 is DFQATT and CDR2 is SNEGSKA (reference sequence). CDR3 size: 13 residues. The V segment lost 5 bases and the J segment 0 bases; nucleotides outside the gene matches: 4. The CDR3: CSAPDRSSYEQYF. The CDR3 region has the DNA TGCAGTGCTCCGGACAGGAGCTCCTACGAGCAGTACTTC.

This chain connects TRBV9 to TRBJ2-3; 10 bases match TRBD1. V lost 2 bases to trimming and J lost 4 bases; unmatched junction nucleotides: 7. Germline V gene lookup returns CDR1 SGDLS and CDR2 YYNGEE. The CDR3 runs to 16 residues. CDR3 in amino acids: CASSVAGTGDSDTQYF. The CDR3 DNA follows: TGTGCCAGCAGCGTCGCCGGGACAGGGGATTCAGATACGCAGTATTTT.

This clonotype was seen many times. This chain's CDR3 is CASAMRTYNEQFF. The CDR3 region has the DNA TGCGCCAGCGCAATGCGAACGTACAATGAGCAGTTCTTC. This chain connects TRBV5-1 to TRBJ2-1; D is ambiguous. Germline CDR1 is SGHRS and CDR2 is YFSETQ. Trimming removed 7 bases at V and 4 bases at J, with 12 bases between. This CDR3 has 13 amino acids.

V is TRBV5-1 and J is TRBJ2-3; D might be TRBD1 (5 bases). Trimming removed 3 bases at V and 4 bases at J, with 12 bases between. Germline V gene lookup returns CDR1 SGHRS and CDR2 YFSETQ. This CDR3 region has 14 residues. CDR3 coding DNA: TGCGCCAGCAGCTCCCTGACAGACTCAGATACGCAGTATTTT. Its protein is CASSSLTDSDTQYF.

V gene TRBV11-3 combines with J gene TRBJ2-2; 10 bases fit TRBD1. CDR1 and CDR2 (germline): SGHNT, YENEEA. CDR3 length equals 15 residues. V gave up 3 bases and J gave up 6 bases; unmatched junction bases: 4. The CDR3 DNA follows: TGTGCCAGCAGCTTGGACAGGGGGATGTCCGGGGAGCTGTTTTTT. Protein sequence: CASSLDRGMSGELFF.

This chain uses TRBV20-1 with TRBJ2-4, with D uncertain. The CDR3 loop spans 12 amino acids. CDR1 DFQATT and CDR2 SNEGSKA come from the germline V gene (reference sequence). V was shortened by 7 bases and J by 3 bases, with 10 bases between the two germline ends. CDR3 in amino acids: CSVEGLKNIQYF. CDR3 nucleotide sequence: TGCAGTGTCGAAGGGCTCAAAAACATTCAGTACTTC.

This clonotype was observed a handful of times. The V call is TRBV12-3 or TRBV12-4, the J call TRBJ2-7; 9 bases align to TRBD1. J was trimmed by 5 bases and V by 4 bases; bases with no gene match: 12. The CDR3 has 16 residues. The CDR3 reads CASSSIPGQGPHEQYF. In nucleotides, the CDR3 is TGTGCCAGCAGTTCCATTCCGGGACAGGGCCCCCACGAGCAGTACTTC.

The chain recombines TRBV18 with TRBJ2-3; TRBD2 aligns across 11 bases. The CDR3 loop spans 16 amino acids. J gave up 5 bases and V 6 bases, and 10 bases lay outside the gene matches. Germline CDR1 and CDR2: KGHSH and LQKENI. The CDR3 coding sequence is TGTGCCAGCTCCTCCGAGACTAGCGGGGTGGTAGATACGCAGTATTTT. This encodes CASSSETSGVVDTQYF.

This sequence joins TRBV7-3 and TRBJ2-4, with 8 bases matching TRBD1. The CDR3 spans 18 residues. CDR1 SGHTA and CDR2 FQGTGA come from the germline V gene. V shed 1 base and J 6 bases; nucleotides not matched to a gene: 14. The CDR3 loop is CASSLRGPRQGTRNIQYF. The CDR3 region has the DNA TGTGCCAGCAGCTTAAGGGGCCCCCGACAGGGGACTCGAAACATTCAGTACTTC.

This clonotype was counted only a few times. V and J are TRBV4-3 and TRBJ2-5; D is perhaps TRBD1 (5 bases). The CDR3 length is 17 residues. Germline values: CDR1 LGHNA, CDR2 YSLEER. Trimming pared 0 bases from V and 3 bases from J, leaving 17 bases between. DNA of the CDR3: TGCGCCAGCAGCCAAGATTTGGATGACAGCGTTGAAGAGACCCAGTACTTC. This encodes CASSQDLDDSVEETQYF.

This clonotype has just a few counts. V gene TRBV2 combines with J gene TRBJ2-2, with 8 bases fitting TRBD1. This CDR3 spans 17 amino acids. Trimming took 4 bases from V and 4 from J; bases not matched to a gene: 11. Per germline, CDR1 SNHLY and CDR2 FYNNEI. The CDR3 reads CASSVRAGGFVTGELFF. The CDR3 bases are TGTGCCAGCAGTGTGCGGGCAGGGGGCTTCGTCACCGGGGAGCTGTTTTTT.

This clonotype appeared many times. The V gene is TRBV20-1, the J gene TRBJ2-7, with D hard to call. With 0 bases removed from V and 1 base from J, the gap between germline ends came to 7 bases. Germline CDR1 and CDR2: DFQATT and SNEGSKA (reference sequence). The CDR3 has 13 amino acids. The CDR3 loop is CSARDRRSYEQYF. As DNA, the CDR3 is TGCAGTGCTAGAGATAGGCGATCCTACGAGCAGTACTTC.

V gene TRBV6-2 or TRBV6-3 combines with J gene TRBJ2-1; 9 nucleotides line up with TRBD2. V was pared by 0 bases and J by 8 bases, with 8 bases of the junction left unmatched. Germline V lookup: CDR1 MNHEY, CDR2 SVGEGT. The CDR3 extends over 16 amino acids. The CDR3 DNA reads as TGTGCCAGCAGTTACTCTGTGCGGGGGGGCCGTGATGAGCAGTTCTTC. Translated: CASSYSVRGGRDEQFF.